The clone carrying this T cell receptor beta chain was seen a few times. Antigen: not known. The read is 3 residues too short to cover the CDR3 end, so that end is filled in from the germline J gene. CVID subjects were neither ill nor on immunomodulatory or immunosuppressive medication at sampling. This sample was taken from a study of T cell clonality in common variable immunodeficiency. Findings and limits, study-wide: In common variable immunodeficiency, TCR beta chains reportedly carried fewer deletions and N-nucleotide insertions. T cell subpopulation sequencing would be needed to explain CVID clonality. Fewer TCRbeta clones were shared among CVID subjects than controls.

This CDR3 has 12 residues. The V and J ends lost 4 bases and 4 bases respectively, with 8 bases between them. The germline V gene has CDR1 SGHAT and CDR2 FQNNGV. Profiling relied on immunoSEQ multiplex PCR, and the TCRdb table lists in-frame clones only, not all of them. This sample includes under 20,000 clones with no singletons; its ten biggest clones take up 6.6%. The chain employs TRBV11-2 and TRBJ2-7; D call uncertain. The TCR was taken from a human donor with common variable immunodeficiency. The material sequenced was peripheral blood mononuclear cells. The CDR3 region is CASSSSQYEQYF. The CDR3 DNA, read in part, is TGTGCCAGCAGCTCTAGTCAGTACGAG.